The T cell receptor beta chain described here comes from a study of blood T cell repertoires in COVID-19. About the research overall: From the United States, Italy and Spain came samples of acute and convalescent COVID-19. Sources were T cells, B-cell-depleted T cells, or PBMCs; the material itself was cDNA or gDNA.

V shed 6 bases and J shed 4 bases, with 18 bases lying between them. Germline V gives CDR1 SQVTM, CDR2 ANQGSEA. This CDR3 has 14 residues. Participants spanned ages 18 to 89 years and resided in about 25 US areas. Method: immunoSEQ multiplex PCR; TCRdb's copy keeps in-frame clones and lacks some. The sample holds fewer than 250,000 clones, around 82% seen once. V is TRBV29-1 and J is TRBJ1-1, with D tentatively TRBD1 (5 bases). The TCR was taken from a woman between 50 and 59 years old with acute COVID-19. Sequenced input: PBMCs or T cells enriched from blood (not recorded which). The DNA for the CDR3 is TGCAGCGTCCCAGTACCTGACAGATCCACTGAAGCTTTCTTT. This sequence encodes CSVPVPDRSTEAFF.